This T cell receptor beta chain came from a study of PD-1 blockade in classical Hodgkin lymphoma. Whole-study context: Nivolumab 3 mg/kg was given intravenously every 2 weeks.

The time point was: cycle 4 day 1 (C4D1), after 6 weeks of nivolumab. Every single patient, without exception, relapsed after autologous stem cell transplantation, and brentuximab vedotin exposure varied. Here immunoSEQ multiplex PCR was the method, and the copy in TCRdb shows in-frame clones only, minus some. The sample includes fewer than 55,000 clones, roughly three quarters of them seen just once. V gave up 4 bases and J gave up 3 bases; unmatched junction bases: 6. Germline V CDR1 and CDR2: MDHEN, SYDVKM. CDR3 size: 16 residues. Whole-study findings and limits: Complete responders possessed baseline diversity comparable to newly diagnosed patients. CD4+ but not CD8+ TCR diversity rose significantly by C4D1. Newly diagnosed patients had baseline TCR diversity that was reportedly lower than that of healthy donors.

A note on this clone: Its antigen is currently unknown.

This chain connects TRBV28 to TRBJ2-3; 11 bases are a match to TRBD2. The material was peripheral blood mononuclear cells (PBMCs), obtained before the fourth cycle of nivolumab. The sequence was collected from a human donor with classical Hodgkin lymphoma. CDR3 protein: CASSSLAGGVTDTQYF. As DNA, the CDR3 is TGTGCCAGCAGTTCCCTAGCGGGGGGCGTAACAGATACGCAGTATTTT.